The 19 T cell receptor beta chains below were found in one sample sequenced in a study of shared clonotypes between healthy human individuals. The data were produced by immunoSEQ multiplex PCR, yet TCRdb's version contains in-frame clones alone and is incomplete. The sample shows millions of clones, around nine tenths of them seen only once. The sample taken for sequencing was naive CD4+ T cells sorted from blood. Regarding subset: CD45RA+ positively selected. These receptors all come from a man younger than 35 in good health.

The chain links TRBV14 to TRBJ2-7; no reliable D call. CDR1 and CDR2 (germline): SGHDN, FVKESK. The V end was cut by 2 bases, the J end by 2 bases, with 10 bases between. This CDR3 has 14 amino acids. CDR3 sequence reads: CASSQLGGPYEQYF. The CDR3 region has the DNA TGTGCCAGCAGCCAATTGGGTGGTCCCTACGAGCAGTACTTC.

The chain joins TRBV2 to TRBJ1-2; D is uncertain. Trimming took 5 bases from V and 2 from J, leaving 12 bases between them. This CDR3 has 14 residues. Germline assignment: CDR1 SNHLY and CDR2 FYNNEI. CDR3 bases: TGTGCCAGCAGTCGGGCCCCTAAAAACTATGGCTACACCTTC. Translated, it gives CASSRAPKNYGYTF. Supplemented by reference TRBV2 and TRBJ1-2, the full variable domain reads EPEVTQTPSHQVTQMGQEVILRCVPISNHLYFYWYRQILGQKVEFLVSFYNNEISEKSEIFDDQFSVERPDGSNFTLKIRSTKLEDSAMYFCASSRAPKNYGYTFGSGTRLTVV.

The chain links TRBV5-5 to TRBJ1-4, with 7 bases fitting TRBD1. Germline V gives CDR1 SGHKS, CDR2 YYEKEE (reference sequence). The length of the CDR3 is 15 residues. Trimming at V came to 2 bases and at J to 5 bases, leaving 6 bases not matched to a gene. As DNA, the CDR3 is TGTGCCAGCAGCTTAGAGGGGGCTTGGAATGAAAAACTGTTTTTT. This codes for CASSLEGAWNEKLFF.

This clone was counted between two and nine times. The sample contains more than one DNA sequence encoding this CDR3. V usage is TRBV6-5 and J usage is TRBJ1-1, with D perhaps matching TRBD1 (5 bases). Trimming left V 0 bases short and J 0 bases short, with 8 bases between. CDR1 and CDR2 from the germline V gene are MNHEY and SVGAGI. The CDR3 is made up of 15 amino acids. DNA for the CDR3: TGTGCCAGCAGTTACTCAGGGACGCTGAACACTGAAGCTTTCTTT. Translating it yields CASSYSGTLNTEAFF.

The rearrangement uses TRBV5-4 and TRBJ2-4; D not certain. V was trimmed by 1 base and J by 5 bases, leaving 10 bases between them. Germline V lookup: CDR1 SGHNT, CDR2 YYREEE (reference sequence). This CDR3 is built from 14 residues. The chain's CDR3 is CASSLFGAQNIQYF. In DNA form, the CDR3 reads TGTGCCAGCAGCTTGTTCGGCGCTCAAAACATTCAGTACTTC.

As to this clone: The same CDR3 arises from other DNA sequences in this sample as well. The chain recombines TRBV10-1 with TRBJ2-3, with D possibly being TRBD2 (6 bases). V gave up 3 bases and J gave up 3 bases, with 7 bases separating them. The CDR3 runs 13 residues. The germline gives CDR1 WNHNN, CDR2 SYGVQD (reference sequence). The CDR3 loop reads CASSDRGTDTQYF. As DNA, the CDR3 is TGCGCCAGCAGTGACCGGGGGACAGATACGCAGTATTTT.

This clone has only one observation. The chain uses TRBV5-1 and TRBJ1-4; 7 bases align to TRBD1. Trimming cost V 4 bases and J 4 bases; bases outside gene matches: 10. The CDR3 extends over 16 amino acids. The germline V gene encodes CDR1 SGHRS and CDR2 YFSETQ. In DNA, the CDR3 is TGCGCCAGCAGCCGTTCGGGGACAGTTCGTAATGAAAAACTGTTTTTT. Residues: CASSRSGTVRNEKLFF.

The chain has TRBV4-3 and TRBJ1-6, with a weak D call TRBD1 (6 bases). The germline V and J ends were trimmed by 4 bases and 7 bases, with 14 bases remaining between them. This CDR3 contains 15 residues. CDR1 and CDR2 from the germline V gene are LGHNA and YSLEER. In DNA, the CDR3 is TGCGCCAGCAGCCTGGACGGAAGGGGGAATTCACCCCTCCACTTT. Translated, it gives CASSLDGRGNSPLHF.

In this sample, this clone turned up once. The sample holds other DNA sequences that translate to the same CDR3. The chain couples TRBV28 to TRBJ1-5; no clear D gene. The CDR3 length is 13 residues. CDR1 is MDHEN and CDR2 is SYDVKM in the germline V gene. Trimming took off 4 bases at V and 3 bases at J, with 7 bases between the two ends. The CDR3 loop is CASSSPPNQPQHF. CDR3 sequence (DNA): TGTGCCAGCAGTTCGCCCCCCAATCAGCCCCAGCATTTT.

Only one count was recorded for this clone. This chain connects TRBV7-6 to TRBJ2-5; D is perhaps TRBD2 (6 bases). V was clipped by 0 bases and J by 4 bases, with 12 bases between them. CDR3 length: 15 amino acids. CDR1 SGHVS and CDR2 FNYEAQ come from the germline V gene. The CDR3, as DNA: TGTGCCAGCAGCTTAGCGTTATCGGGGGTAGAGACCCAGTACTTC. Translating gives CASSLALSGVETQYF.

The gene calls are TRBV28 and TRBJ2-3; TRBD2 is a possible D gene (6 bases). Germline values: CDR1 MDHEN, CDR2 SYDVKM. V dropped 1 base and J dropped 5 bases, with 16 bases sitting between them. CDR3 length: 16 residues. CDR3 coding DNA: TGTGCCAGCAGTTTATTTGGGCAGGGAGGAGGAGATACGCAGTATTTT. It is translated as CASSLFGQGGGDTQYF. Drawing the rest from reference TRBV28 and TRBJ2-3, the complete variable domain is DVKVTQSSRYLVKRTGEKVFLECVQDMDHENMFWYRQDPGLGLRLIYFSYDVKMKEKGDIPEGYSVSREKKERFSLILESASTNQTSMYLCASSLFGQGGGDTQYFGPGTRLTVL.

The genes are TRBV28 and TRBJ1-2; D ambiguous. The CDR3 contains 13 residues. Germline loops: CDR1 MDHEN, CDR2 SYDVKM. The V end lost 3 bases, the J end lost 8 bases, and 13 bases lay between the germline ends. This CDR3 reads CASSFITTGGYTF. DNA of the CDR3: TGTGCCAGCAGTTTCATTACCACGGGGGGCTACACCTTC.

Regarding this clone: In the same sample, other DNA sequences code for this CDR3. The chain joins TRBV7-2 to TRBJ2-3; D gene unclear. The germline gives CDR1 SGHTA, CDR2 FQGNSA. Deletions cut 5 bases from V and 2 bases from J, with 5 bases between. The CDR3 spans 12 residues. Here the CDR3 reads CASSANTDTQYF. Written as DNA, the CDR3 is TGTGCCAGCAGCGCCAACACAGATACGCAGTATTTT. The full variable domain, rest sourced from reference TRBV7-2 and TRBJ2-3, is GAGVSQSPSNKVTEKGKDVELRCDPISGHTALYWYRQSLGQGLEFLIYFQGNSAPDKSGLPSDRFSAERTGGSVSTLTIQRTQQEDSAVYLCASSANTDTQYFGPGTRLTVL.

The V call is TRBV7-9, the J call TRBJ2-5; 8 bases are shared with TRBD1. The CDR3 extends over 16 amino acids. Germline trimming cut 3 bases from V and 5 bases from J; bases unmatched to any gene: 11. Germline V gene lookup returns CDR1 SEHNR and CDR2 FQNEAQ (reference sequence). CDR3 region: CASSLGQGAVRETQYF. The CDR3 DNA sequence: TGTGCCAGCAGCTTGGGGCAGGGGGCCGTTCGGGAGACCCAGTACTTC.

This sequence joins TRBV19 and TRBJ2-3, with D possibly matching TRBD2 (5 bases). The V gene lost 4 bases and the J gene lost 4 bases, with 9 bases spanning the gap. Germline loops: CDR1 LNHDA, CDR2 SQIVND (reference sequence). The CDR3 contains 13 residues. The chain's CDR3 is CASSTLAPDTQYF. The DNA for the CDR3 is TGTGCCAGTAGTACGCTAGCCCCAGATACGCAGTATTTT.

The V call is TRBV6-1, the J call TRBJ2-1, with TRBD2 matching over 14 bases. The trim removed 6 bases at V and 10 bases at J, leaving 8 bases unmatched. The germline gives CDR1 MNHNS, CDR2 SASEGT. This CDR3 region has 15 residues. The CDR3 protein is CASSRLAGGPEEQFF. The CDR3 DNA follows: TGTGCCAGCAGCCGACTAGCGGGAGGGCCGGAAGAGCAGTTCTTC.

V and J are TRBV5-1 and TRBJ2-2; D may be TRBD1 (5 bases). Germline V lookup: CDR1 SGHRS, CDR2 YFSETQ. The V gene lost 5 bases and the J gene lost 5 bases, with 13 bases spanning the gap. CDR3 length: 14 amino acids. CDR3 sequence reads: CASRSGLGTGELFF. Written as DNA, the CDR3 is TGCGCCAGCAGATCAGGGCTCGGGACCGGGGAGCTGTTTTTT.

V usage is TRBV7-9 and J usage is TRBJ1-3; TRBD1 is a possible D gene (6 bases). The V end lost 5 bases, the J end lost 3 bases, and 23 bases lay between the germline ends. This CDR3 is built from 18 residues. CDR1 is SEHNR and CDR2 is FQNEAQ in the germline V gene (reference sequence). CDR3 loop: CASSQFYLGGKGGNTIYF. The DNA of the CDR3 is TGTGCCAGCAGCCAATTTTATCTAGGGGGAAAAGGTGGAAACACCATATATTTT.

The chain links TRBV7-2 to TRBJ2-5; 7 bases map to TRBD2. The CDR3 has 16 residues. The germline V gene has CDR1 SGHTA and CDR2 FQGNSA. J gave up 5 bases and V 1 base, and 10 bases lay outside the gene matches. The CDR3 bases are TGTGCCAGCAGCTTAGGGGGCGGGAGAAAGGTGGAGACCCAGTACTTC. This encodes CASSLGGGRKVETQYF.